Here is one TCR beta chain with its context. Its antigen is not known. From germline, CDR1 is SGHTA and CDR2 FQGNSA. The V and J ends lost 6 bases and 3 bases respectively, with 11 bases between them. CDR3 size: 14 residues. The PCR ran on 60 Vbeta and 13 Jbeta primers. Assay: immunoSEQ multiplex PCR; the TCRdb copy retains only in-frame clones and omits some. Of 100,000 to 150,000 clones in the sample, about 80% were seen once. These data come from a study of cytomegalovirus exposure and HLA in healthy donors. Notes on the study in general: Analysis performed later showed TCR beta chains linked to HLA being more clonally expanded than equally common others.

The material sequenced was PBMCs. This clonotype was obtained from a woman in her thirties or forties in good health and CMV-seronegative. V gene TRBV7-2 combines with J gene TRBJ2-2; D is possibly TRBD1 (6 bases). CDR3 sequence (DNA): TGTGCCAGCAGACAACAGGGCCACACCGGGGAGCTGTTTTTT. Translated: CASRQQGHTGELFF.